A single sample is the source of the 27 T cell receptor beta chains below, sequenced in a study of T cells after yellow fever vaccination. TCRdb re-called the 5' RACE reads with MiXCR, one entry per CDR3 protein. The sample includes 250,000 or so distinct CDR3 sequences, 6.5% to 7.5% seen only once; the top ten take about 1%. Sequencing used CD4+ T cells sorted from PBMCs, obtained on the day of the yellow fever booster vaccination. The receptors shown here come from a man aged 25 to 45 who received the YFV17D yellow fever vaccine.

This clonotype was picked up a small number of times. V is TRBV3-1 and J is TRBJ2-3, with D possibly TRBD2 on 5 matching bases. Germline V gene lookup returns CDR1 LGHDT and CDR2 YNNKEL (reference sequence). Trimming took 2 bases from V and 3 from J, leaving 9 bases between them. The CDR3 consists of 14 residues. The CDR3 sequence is CASSQRTGTDTQYF. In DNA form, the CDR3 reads TGTGCCAGCAGCCAACGAACGGGGACAGATACGCAGTATTTT.

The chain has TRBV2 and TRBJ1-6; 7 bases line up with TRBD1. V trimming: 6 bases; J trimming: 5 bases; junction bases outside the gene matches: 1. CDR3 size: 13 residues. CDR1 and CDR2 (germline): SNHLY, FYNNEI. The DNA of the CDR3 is TGTGCCAGCAGACAGGGGCATAATTCACCCCTCCACTTT. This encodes CASRQGHNSPLHF.

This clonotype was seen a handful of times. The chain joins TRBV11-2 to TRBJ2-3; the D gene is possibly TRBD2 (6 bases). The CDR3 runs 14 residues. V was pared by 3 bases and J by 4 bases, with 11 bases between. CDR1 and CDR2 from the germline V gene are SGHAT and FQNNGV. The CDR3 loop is CASSFISSADTQYF. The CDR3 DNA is TGTGCCAGCAGCTTTATCTCTAGCGCAGATACGCAGTATTTT.

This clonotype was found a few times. This CDR3 reads CASSAGLADEQYF. DNA for the CDR3: TGCGCCAGCAGCGCCGGACTAGCCGACGAGCAGTACTTC. The genes are TRBV4-3 and TRBJ2-7; 8 bases fit TRBD2. The trim removed 5 bases at V and 5 bases at J, leaving 5 bases unmatched. CDR3 size: 13 residues. Per the germline V gene, CDR1 is LGHNA and CDR2 is YSLEER.

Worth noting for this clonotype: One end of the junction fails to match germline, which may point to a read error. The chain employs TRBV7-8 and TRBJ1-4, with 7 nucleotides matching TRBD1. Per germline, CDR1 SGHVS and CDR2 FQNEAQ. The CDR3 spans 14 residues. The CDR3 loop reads CASTSGQPKEKLFF. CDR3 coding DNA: TGTGCCAGCACGTCGGGACAGCCTAAGGAAAAACTGTTTTTT.

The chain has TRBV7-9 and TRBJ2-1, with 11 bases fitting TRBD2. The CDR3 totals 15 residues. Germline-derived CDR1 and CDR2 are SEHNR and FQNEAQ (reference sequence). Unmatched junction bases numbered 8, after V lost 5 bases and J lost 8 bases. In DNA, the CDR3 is TGTGCCAGCAGCCACCTAGCGGGAGGAGTGGATGAGCAGTTCTTC. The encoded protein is CASSHLAGGVDEQFF.

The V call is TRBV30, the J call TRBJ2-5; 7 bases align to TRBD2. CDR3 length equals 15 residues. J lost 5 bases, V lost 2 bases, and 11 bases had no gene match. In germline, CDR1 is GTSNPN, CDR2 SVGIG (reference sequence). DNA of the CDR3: TGTGCCTGGAGTACAACCCGGACTAGTCGCGAGACCCAGTACTTC. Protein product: CAWSTTRTSRETQYF. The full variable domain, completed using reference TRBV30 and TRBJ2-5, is SQTIHQWPATLVQPVGSPLSLECTVEGTSNPNLYWYRQAAGRGLQLLFYSVGIGQISSEVPQNLSASRPQDRQFILSSKKLLLSDSGFYLCAWSTTRTSRETQYFGPGTRLLVL.

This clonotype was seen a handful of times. The CDR3 region is CASSLALVAQETQYF. CDR3 in DNA: TGTGCCAGCAGCTTAGCGCTGGTCGCCCAAGAGACCCAGTACTTC. V and J are TRBV7-6 and TRBJ2-5; no clear D gene. V dropped 0 bases and J dropped 1 base, with 9 bases sitting between them. Germline-derived CDR1 and CDR2 are SGHVS and FNYEAQ. CDR3 length: 15 residues. Variable domain in full (rest from reference TRBV7-6 and TRBJ2-5): GAGVSQSPRYKVTKRGQDVALRCDPISGHVSLYWYRQALGQGPEFLTYFNYEAQQDKSGLPNDRFSAERPEGSISTLTIQRTEQRDSAMYRCASSLALVAQETQYFGPGTRLLVL.

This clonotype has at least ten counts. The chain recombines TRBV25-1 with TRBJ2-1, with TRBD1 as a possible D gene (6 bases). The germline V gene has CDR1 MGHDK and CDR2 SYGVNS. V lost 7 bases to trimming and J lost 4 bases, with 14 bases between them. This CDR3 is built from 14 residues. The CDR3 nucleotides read TGTGCCAGCATAGGCGGACAGATATACAATGAGCAGTTCTTC. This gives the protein CASIGGQIYNEQFF.

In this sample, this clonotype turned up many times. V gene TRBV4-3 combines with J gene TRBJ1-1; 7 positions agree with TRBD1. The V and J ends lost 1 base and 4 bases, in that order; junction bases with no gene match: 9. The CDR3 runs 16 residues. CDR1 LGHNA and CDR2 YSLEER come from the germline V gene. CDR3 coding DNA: TGCGCCAGCAGCCAAGGTACAGGGGCCCCCCGCACTGAAGCTTTCTTT. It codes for CASSQGTGAPRTEAFF.

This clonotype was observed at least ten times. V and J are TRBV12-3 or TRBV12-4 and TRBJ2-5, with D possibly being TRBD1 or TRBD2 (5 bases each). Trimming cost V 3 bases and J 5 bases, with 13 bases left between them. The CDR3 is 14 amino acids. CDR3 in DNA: TGTGCCAGCAGTTTTGGGACGGCAACCGAGACCCAGTACTTC. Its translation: CASSFGTATETQYF.

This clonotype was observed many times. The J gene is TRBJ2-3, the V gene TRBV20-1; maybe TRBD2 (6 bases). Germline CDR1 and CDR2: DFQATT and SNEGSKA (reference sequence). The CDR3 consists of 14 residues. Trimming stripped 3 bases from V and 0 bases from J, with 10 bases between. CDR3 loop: CSASRGKSTDTQYF. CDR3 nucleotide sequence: TGCAGTGCTAGTCGGGGGAAAAGCACAGATACGCAGTATTTT.

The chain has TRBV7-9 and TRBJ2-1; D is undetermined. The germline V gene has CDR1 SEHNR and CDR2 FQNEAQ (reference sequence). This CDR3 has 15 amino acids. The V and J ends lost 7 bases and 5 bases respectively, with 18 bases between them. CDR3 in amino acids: CASNSGKRDHNEQFF. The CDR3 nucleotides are TGTGCCAGCAATTCTGGCAAAAGAGATCACAATGAGCAGTTCTTC.

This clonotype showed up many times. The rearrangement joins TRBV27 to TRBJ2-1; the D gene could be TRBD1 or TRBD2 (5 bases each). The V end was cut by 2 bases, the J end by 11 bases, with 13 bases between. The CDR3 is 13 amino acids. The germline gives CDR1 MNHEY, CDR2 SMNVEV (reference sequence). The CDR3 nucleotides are TGTGCCAGCAGTTTAGACCGGGACGGCAAGCAGTTCTTC. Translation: CASSLDRDGKQFF.

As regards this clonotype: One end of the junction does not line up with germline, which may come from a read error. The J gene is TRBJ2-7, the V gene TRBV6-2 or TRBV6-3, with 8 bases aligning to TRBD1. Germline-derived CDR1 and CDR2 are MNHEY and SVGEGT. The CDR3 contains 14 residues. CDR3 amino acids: CASTYRDRSYEQYF. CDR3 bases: TGTGCCAGCACTTACCGGGACAGGAGCTACGAGCAGTACTTC.

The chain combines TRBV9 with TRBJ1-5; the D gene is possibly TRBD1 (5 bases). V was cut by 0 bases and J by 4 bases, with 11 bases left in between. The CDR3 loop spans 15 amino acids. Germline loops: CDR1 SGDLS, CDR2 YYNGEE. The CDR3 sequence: CASSVAMTENQPQHF. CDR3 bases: TGTGCCAGCAGCGTAGCAATGACAGAGAATCAGCCCCAGCATTTT.

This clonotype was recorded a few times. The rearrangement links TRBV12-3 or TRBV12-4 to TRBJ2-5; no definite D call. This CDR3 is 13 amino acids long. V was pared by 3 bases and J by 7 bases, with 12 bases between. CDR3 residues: CASSLMELWTQYF. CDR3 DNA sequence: TGTGCCAGCAGTTTGATGGAATTGTGGACCCAGTACTTC.

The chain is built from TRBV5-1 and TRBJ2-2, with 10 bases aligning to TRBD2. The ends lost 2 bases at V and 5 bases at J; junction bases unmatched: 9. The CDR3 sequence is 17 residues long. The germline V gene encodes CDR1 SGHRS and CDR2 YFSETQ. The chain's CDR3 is CASSFGLAGVRTGELFF. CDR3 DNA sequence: TGCGCCAGCAGCTTCGGCCTAGCGGGAGTAAGAACCGGGGAGCTGTTTTTT.

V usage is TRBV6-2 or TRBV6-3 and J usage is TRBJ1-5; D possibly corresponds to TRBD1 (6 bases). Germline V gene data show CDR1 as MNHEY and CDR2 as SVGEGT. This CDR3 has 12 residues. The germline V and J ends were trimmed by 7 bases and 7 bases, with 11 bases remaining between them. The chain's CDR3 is CASKQGRQPQHF. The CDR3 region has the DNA TGTGCCAGCAAACAGGGACGGCAGCCCCAGCATTTT.

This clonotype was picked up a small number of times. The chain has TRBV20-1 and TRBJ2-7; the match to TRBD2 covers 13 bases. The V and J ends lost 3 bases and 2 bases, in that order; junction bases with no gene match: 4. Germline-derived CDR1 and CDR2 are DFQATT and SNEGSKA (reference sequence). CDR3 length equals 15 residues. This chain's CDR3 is CSASPTSGRAYEQYF. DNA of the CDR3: TGCAGTGCTAGCCCCACTAGCGGGAGGGCCTACGAGCAGTACTTC.

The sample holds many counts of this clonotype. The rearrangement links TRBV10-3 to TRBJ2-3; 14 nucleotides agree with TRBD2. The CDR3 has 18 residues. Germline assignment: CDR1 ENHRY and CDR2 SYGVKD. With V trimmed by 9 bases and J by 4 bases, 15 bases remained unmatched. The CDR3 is CAIKREPGLAGVPDTQYF. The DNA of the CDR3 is TGTGCCATAAAGAGAGAACCGGGACTAGCGGGAGTCCCAGATACGCAGTATTTT.

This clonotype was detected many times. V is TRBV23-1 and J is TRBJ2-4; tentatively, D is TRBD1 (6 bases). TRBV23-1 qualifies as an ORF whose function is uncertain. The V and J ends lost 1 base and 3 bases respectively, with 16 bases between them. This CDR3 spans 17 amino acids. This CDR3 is CASSQYSGQKNKNIQYF. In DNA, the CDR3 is TGCGCCAGCAGTCAATATTCGGGACAAAAAAACAAAAACATTCAGTACTTC.

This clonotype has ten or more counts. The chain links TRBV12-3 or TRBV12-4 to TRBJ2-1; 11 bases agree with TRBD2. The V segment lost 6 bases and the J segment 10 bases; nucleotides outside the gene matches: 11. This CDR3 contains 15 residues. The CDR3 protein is CASRFSGRAYGEQFF. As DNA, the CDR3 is TGTGCCAGCAGATTTAGCGGGAGGGCCTATGGGGAGCAGTTCTTC.

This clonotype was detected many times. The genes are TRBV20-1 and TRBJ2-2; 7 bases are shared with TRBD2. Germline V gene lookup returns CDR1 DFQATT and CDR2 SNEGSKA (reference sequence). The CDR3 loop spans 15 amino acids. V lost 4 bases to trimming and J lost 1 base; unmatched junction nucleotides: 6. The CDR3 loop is CSAMSAGVNTGELFF. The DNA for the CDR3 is TGCAGTGCTATGAGTGCGGGAGTGAACACCGGGGAGCTGTTTTTT.

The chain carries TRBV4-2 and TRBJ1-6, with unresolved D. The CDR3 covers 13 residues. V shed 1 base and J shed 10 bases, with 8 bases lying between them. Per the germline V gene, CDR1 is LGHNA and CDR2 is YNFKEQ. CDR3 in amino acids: CASSQVGQSPLHF. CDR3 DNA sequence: TGTGCCAGCAGCCAAGTAGGCCAGTCACCCCTCCACTTT.

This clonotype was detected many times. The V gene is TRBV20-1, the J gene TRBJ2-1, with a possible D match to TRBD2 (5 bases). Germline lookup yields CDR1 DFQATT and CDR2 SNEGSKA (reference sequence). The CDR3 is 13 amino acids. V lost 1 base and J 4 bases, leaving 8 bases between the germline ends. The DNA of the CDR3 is TGCAGTGCTAGAGGCGGGTCATACAATGAGCAGTTCTTC. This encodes CSARGGSYNEQFF.

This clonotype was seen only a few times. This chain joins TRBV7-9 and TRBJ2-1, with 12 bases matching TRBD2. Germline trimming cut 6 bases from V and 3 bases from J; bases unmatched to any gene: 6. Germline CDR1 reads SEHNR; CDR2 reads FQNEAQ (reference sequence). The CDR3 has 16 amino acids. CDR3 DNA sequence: TGTGCCAGCAGGGCTAGCGGGAGGGTTAACTACAATGAGCAGTTCTTC. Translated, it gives CASRASGRVNYNEQFF.